Given below is one T cell receptor beta chain in context. Other nucleotide sequences from this sample produce the same CDR3. This sample is part of a study of PD-L1 blockade in urothelial cancer. This CDR3 comprises 14 residues. V trimming: 4 bases; J trimming: 7 bases; junction bases outside the gene matches: 7. Germline loops: CDR1 SQVTM, CDR2 ANQGSEA. Measured with immunoSEQ multiplex PCR; TCRdb has only the in-frame clones, and not every one. Here the sample spans about 91,000 clones, over 90% being singletons. The source material was PBMCs, sampled around atezolizumab (anti-PD-L1) treatment. This receptor was taken from a man in his 60s with urothelial cancer. The chain carries TRBV29-1 and TRBJ2-1; 10 bases align to TRBD1. CDR3 protein: CSVARDRGYNEQFF. The CDR3 nucleotides are TGCAGCGTTGCCCGGGACAGGGGTTATAATGAGCAGTTCTTC.